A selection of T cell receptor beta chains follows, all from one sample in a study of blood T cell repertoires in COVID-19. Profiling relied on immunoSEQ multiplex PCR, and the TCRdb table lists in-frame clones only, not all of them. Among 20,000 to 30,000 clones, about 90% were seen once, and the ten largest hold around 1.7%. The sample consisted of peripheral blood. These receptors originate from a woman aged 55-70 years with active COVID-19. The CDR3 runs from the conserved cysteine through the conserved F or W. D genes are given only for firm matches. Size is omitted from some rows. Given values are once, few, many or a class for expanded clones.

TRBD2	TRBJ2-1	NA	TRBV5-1	TGCGCCAGCAGCCCCCTTAGAAATAGCGGGAGCGTCTACAATGAGCAGTTCTTC	CASSPLRNSGSVYNEQFF
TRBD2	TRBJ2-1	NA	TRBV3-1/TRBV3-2	TGTGCCAGCAGCCGGAGTGGGACTAGCGGGAGGGTTAGCAATGAGCAGTTCTTC	CASSRSGTSGRVSNEQFF
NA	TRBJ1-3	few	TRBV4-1	TGCGCCAGCAGCCAAGAGGGAACAGGGTTCGCCCGTGGAAACACCATATATTTT	CASSQEGTGFARGNTIYF
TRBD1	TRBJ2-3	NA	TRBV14	TGTGCCAGCAGCCAAGGGCTTCAGGGGGCGAGCGTCCTACGTACGCAGTATTTT	CASSQGLQGASVLRTQYF
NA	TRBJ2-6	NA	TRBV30	TGTGCCTGGAGCCTAAGTCCGGCTGGGGCCAACGTCCTGACTTTC	CAWSLSPAGANVLTF
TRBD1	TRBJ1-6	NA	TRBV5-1	TGCGCCAGCAGCTCGGAGCTAGGACAGGGAGTTAATTCACCCCTCCACTTT	CASSSELGQGVNSPLHF
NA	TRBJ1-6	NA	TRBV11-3	TGTGCCAGCAGCTTAGTCCCCGATTCACCCCTCCACTTT	CASSLVPDSPLHF
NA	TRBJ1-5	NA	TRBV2	TGTGCCAGCAGTCCATCGACACGCAATCAGCCCCAGCATTTT	CASSPSTRNQPQHF
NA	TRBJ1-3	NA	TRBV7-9	TGTGCCAGCACCCTAGACGGAAACACCATATATTTT	CASTLDGNTIYF
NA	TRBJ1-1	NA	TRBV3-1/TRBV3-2	TGTGCCAGCAGCCAAGTTTCAGGGACTGAAGCTTTCTTT	CASSQVSGTEAFF
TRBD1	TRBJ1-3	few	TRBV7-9	TGTGCCAGCAGCTTTGGACAGGGAGCTGGAAACACCATATATTTT	CASSFGQGAGNTIYF
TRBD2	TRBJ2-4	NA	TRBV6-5	TGTGCCAGCGGGAGGGGAGCCAAAAACATTCAGTACTTC	CASGRGAKNIQYF